These T cell receptor beta chains were read from a single sample in a study of blood T cell repertoires in COVID-19. Libraries were prepared by immunoSEQ multiplex PCR; TCRdb keeps only in-frame clonotypes and omits some of them. The profile shows around 370,000 clones, around 91% of them singletons. The sequencing sample was made of peripheral blood. These receptors all come from a man aged 18 to 35 with active or convalescent COVID-19. CDR3s include the opening cysteine and the closing phenylalanine or tryptophan. Each record gives: D gene, V gene, clone size, J gene, CDR3 DNA, CDR3 protein. A D gene is named only where the DNA matches it firmly. Clone size is given for some rows only: seen once, a few or many times, or a class if the clone is expanded.

d_gene: TRBD1
v_gene: TRBV4-3
abundance: .
j_gene: TRBJ2-6
CDR3nt: TGCGCCAGCAGCCAAGTAGGGGACAGTTATTACTCTGGGGCCAACGTGCTGACTTTC
CDR3aa: CASSQVGDSYYSGANVLTF

d_gene: .
v_gene: TRBV15
abundance: once
j_gene: TRBJ2-7
CDR3nt: TGTGCCACCAGCAGAGATCCCAACAGGGCGCCCACCGAGCAGTACTTC
CDR3aa: CATSRDPNRAPTEQYF

d_gene: .
v_gene: TRBV6-5
abundance: .
j_gene: TRBJ2-3
CDR3nt: TGTGCCAGCAGTCAAATGGGGGGAGCCACAGATACGCAGTATTTT
CDR3aa: CASSQMGGATDTQYF

d_gene: TRBD2
v_gene: TRBV11-3
abundance: .
j_gene: TRBJ2-1
CDR3nt: TGTGCCAGCAGCTTGGGGGGGGTTAACAATGAGCAGTTCTTC
CDR3aa: CASSLGGVNNEQFF

d_gene: .
v_gene: TRBV6-2/TRBV6-3
abundance: .
j_gene: TRBJ2-7
CDR3nt: TGTGCCAGCAGTTACGGCGGGACAGCCTACGAGCAGTACTTC
CDR3aa: CASSYGGTAYEQYF

d_gene: .
v_gene: TRBV6-2/TRBV6-3
abundance: many
j_gene: TRBJ2-1
CDR3nt: TGTGCCAGCAGTTACTCGGAGGGCCCCTACAATGAGCAGTTCTTC
CDR3aa: CASSYSEGPYNEQFF

d_gene: TRBD1
v_gene: TRBV19
abundance: few
j_gene: TRBJ1-1
CDR3nt: TGTGCCAGTAGTATTAACAGGGGAGGAAACACTGAAGCTTTCTTT
CDR3aa: CASSINRGGNTEAFF

d_gene: .
v_gene: TRBV28
abundance: .
j_gene: TRBJ1-4
CDR3nt: TGTGCCAGCAGTTTAATCGATATTAAAGCGGAAAAACTGTTTTTT
CDR3aa: CASSLIDIKAEKLFF

d_gene: TRBD1
v_gene: TRBV6-2/TRBV6-3
abundance: .
j_gene: TRBJ2-6
CDR3nt: TGTGCCAGCAGCCCCCGGGCCCCGGGACAGGGGGTCTCTGGGGCCAACGTCCTGACTTTC
CDR3aa: CASSPRAPGQGVSGANVLTF

d_gene: TRBD2
v_gene: TRBV27
abundance: .
j_gene: TRBJ2-3
CDR3nt: TGTGCCAGCAAACGAGCGGGAGGGACAGATACGCAGTATTTT
CDR3aa: CASKRAGGTDTQYF

d_gene: TRBD2
v_gene: TRBV7-2
abundance: .
j_gene: TRBJ2-4
CDR3nt: TGTGCCAGCAGCTTCAGGACTAGCGGAAATAACGCCAAAAACATTCAGTACTTC
CDR3aa: CASSFRTSGNNAKNIQYF

d_gene: .
v_gene: TRBV21-1
abundance: .
j_gene: TRBJ2-7
CDR3nt: TGTGCCAGCAGCAAATGGAGGGGGGGTCGGTACTACGAGCAGTACTTC
CDR3aa: CASSKWRGGRYYEQYF

d_gene: .
v_gene: TRBV6-1
abundance: .
j_gene: TRBJ1-5
CDR3nt: TGTGCCAGCAGTGAACAGAAACCCTTTTTCCGGGAGCCCCAGCATTTT
CDR3aa: CASSEQKPFFREPQHF

d_gene: .
v_gene: TRBV7-3
abundance: .
j_gene: TRBJ2-7
CDR3nt: TGTGCCAGCAGCCACCCCCTAGCGATCGACGAGCAGTACTTC
CDR3aa: CASSHPLAIDEQYF

d_gene: .
v_gene: TRBV19
abundance: once
j_gene: TRBJ1-5
CDR3nt: TGTGCCAGTAGTACCGGATCTTTGGACAGCTCCCTACGGCCCCAGCATTTT
CDR3aa: CASSTGSLDSSLRPQHF

d_gene: TRBD1
v_gene: TRBV4-1
abundance: .
j_gene: TRBJ2-3
CDR3nt: TGCGCCAGCAGCCAAGCCGGTAGAGGGGGCCTGGGCACAGATACGCAGTATTTT
CDR3aa: CASSQAGRGGLGTDTQYF

d_gene: .
v_gene: TRBV7-9
abundance: .
j_gene: TRBJ2-5
CDR3nt: TGTGCCAGCAGCTTAATCAGGGAAGAGACCCAGTACTTC
CDR3aa: CASSLIREETQYF

d_gene: TRBD1
v_gene: TRBV3-1/TRBV3-2
abundance: .
j_gene: TRBJ1-3
CDR3nt: TGTGCCAGCAGCCAGGAAGACAGGGGCTCCCTTAGCTCTGGAAACACCATATATTTT
CDR3aa: CASSQEDRGSLSSGNTIYF

d_gene: .
v_gene: TRBV2
abundance: once
j_gene: TRBJ2-7
CDR3nt: TGTGCCAGCAGTGGGAAGGGGATCTACGAGCAGTACTTC
CDR3aa: CASSGKGIYEQYF

d_gene: .
v_gene: TRBV5-8
abundance: .
j_gene: TRBJ1-1
CDR3nt: TGTGCCAGCAGGATATGGGCTCGAATGAACACTGAAGCTTTCTTT
CDR3aa: CASRIWARMNTEAFF

d_gene: TRBD1
v_gene: TRBV3-1/TRBV3-2
abundance: .
j_gene: TRBJ1-6
CDR3nt: TGTGCCAGCAGCCCCGGGACAGGGGATAATTCACCCCTCCACTTT
CDR3aa: CASSPGTGDNSPLHF

d_gene: TRBD1
v_gene: TRBV7-9
abundance: .
j_gene: TRBJ1-4
CDR3nt: TGTGCCAGCAGCAGACGGGACAGGGGAACTAATGAAAAACTGTTTTTT
CDR3aa: CASSRRDRGTNEKLFF

d_gene: .
v_gene: TRBV6-2/TRBV6-3
abundance: .
j_gene: TRBJ2-1
CDR3nt: TGTGCCAGCAGTTACGTCGGGAGCCTTGACAATGAGCAGTTCTTC
CDR3aa: CASSYVGSLDNEQFF

d_gene: .
v_gene: TRBV27
abundance: many
j_gene: TRBJ1-5
CDR3nt: TGTGCCAGCAGTTTAACCGGGGTCTCAGGCAATCAGCCCCAGCATTTT
CDR3aa: CASSLTGVSGNQPQHF

d_gene: .
v_gene: TRBV7-9
abundance: many
j_gene: TRBJ1-1
CDR3nt: TGTGCCACCGTACTTCCGGGACTCAGGAACACTGAAGCTTTCTTT
CDR3aa: CATVLPGLRNTEAFF

d_gene: .
v_gene: TRBV13
abundance: .
j_gene: TRBJ2-3
CDR3nt: TGTGCCAGCAGCTCCAAGGGGGATGGCACAGATACGCAGTATTTT
CDR3aa: CASSSKGDGTDTQYF

d_gene: TRBD1
v_gene: TRBV27
abundance: .
j_gene: TRBJ2-1
CDR3nt: TGTGCCAGCCGACCTGAGACAGGGGAAGTGAGTAATGAGCAGTTCTTC
CDR3aa: CASRPETGEVSNEQFF

d_gene: .
v_gene: TRBV7-7
abundance: .
j_gene: TRBJ2-2
CDR3nt: TGTGCCAGCAGCTTAGAAGTCGGGGGCACCGGGGAGCTGTTTTTT
CDR3aa: CASSLEVGGTGELFF

d_gene: .
v_gene: TRBV12-3/TRBV12-4
abundance: .
j_gene: TRBJ2-6
CDR3nt: TGTGCCCTGAACAAGAGGGGGGCCAACGTCCTGACTTTC
CDR3aa: CALNKRGANVLTF